This T cell receptor beta chain comes out of a study of vaccination effects on CD4 cells after COVID-19. The overall study: Participants completed two doses of the BNT162b2 or mRNA-1273 vaccine. Study-level findings and limits: New vaccine-induced clones made up most post-vaccine spike-reactive clones in convalescents.

The V segment lost 2 bases and the J segment 11 bases; nucleotides outside the gene matches: 8. Germline V gene lookup returns CDR1 ENHRY and CDR2 SYGVKD. This CDR3 has 15 residues. Upon completion of around eleven days in culture, CD4+ T cells were isolated. Both day 3 and day 7 saw half the medium replaced with IL-2 medium. Remarks on this clone: Its antigen is currently unknown.

Sequenced by immunoSEQ multiplex PCR; TCRdb stores in-frame clones only, minus some. The sample consists of approximately 50,000 clones, 76% of them appearing once. The rearrangement uses TRBV10-3 and TRBJ2-7; 14 bases match TRBD2. Sequenced material: CD4+ T cells from PBMCs cultured without peptide, taken before COVID-19 vaccination. The source of this sequence is a human donor who had a prior SARS-CoV-2 infection. The chain's CDR3 is CAISEGQGLAGEEYF. CDR3 DNA: TGTGCCATCAGTGAGGGACAGGGACTAGCGGGAGAAGAGTACTTC.